This entry concerns a single T cell receptor beta chain. What antigen it recognizes has not been identified. No much larger clonotype is one base removed from it; base qualities were not supplied. TCRbeta CDR3 regions were amplified from genomic DNA using the immunoSEQ Assay, a bias-controlled multiplex PCR. The published analysis was carried out like this. Within the assay, amplification of reference gene primers was used to estimate how many nucleated cells each sample contained. To quantify the absolute abundance of each unique TCRbeta CDR3 rearrangement, sequence reads were collapsed and filtered. For each sample, productive Simpson clonality was calculated as the square root of Simpson's diversity index across productive rearrangements. TCRdb limited this immuneACCESS table to in-frame rearrangements with V and J called. A share of clones is missing; checked studies link under half to unresolved V genes, and the rest is unexplained. The V and J calls and the clone size are those of that table, but D and trimming were determined from the DNA. In all, the sample holds a few hundred thousand clones, and roughly 86% of those were seen once. The ten largest clones capture approximately 9.8% of the sample.

Samples from volunteer blood donors who had recovered from COVID-19 were contributed by a second Seattle source. Whole blood was collected in K2EDTA tubes by collaborating institutions according to the institutions' own protocols. Collaborator samples were shipped for TCRbeta analysis as frozen whole blood, isolated PBMCs, or DNA extracted from either sample type. The data stem from a study of blood T cell repertoires in COVID-19 (TCRdb year 2020). Turning to the overall study: Collaborator samples came from the United States, Italy and Spain and covered acute and convalescent phases of COVID-19. The prospective study material was composed of cDNA or gDNA derived from T cells, B-cell-depleted T cells, or PBMCs. Deeply sampled blood TCRbeta repertoires from subjects exposed to, actively infected with, or recovered from COVID-19 were included in the dataset. The repertoires were made available in a free public database intended to serve as a resource for research on the immune response to SARS-CoV-2. The samples were drawn from two sources: the first 160 participants of the ongoing ImmuneRACE study, and 1,200 or so subjects contributed by 6 global collaborators. The sample metadata nearly always contained a de-identified subject ID, COVID-19 status, age in years and sex. Where available, HLA class I and class II types were obtained from metadata supplied by the sample provider rather than from assay-based typing.

Here is what the overall study found, with its caveats: The amount of clinical and demographic metadata varied by source and participant and was provided uncurated.

The clonotype comes from a man aged 35 to 55 who had recovered from COVID-19. Source material: peripheral blood.

The CDR3 region has the sequence CASSTPDRWRGEAFF. The DNA sequence reads TGTGCCAGTAGTACGCCGGACAGGTGGAGAGGTGAAGCTTTCTTT. Recombination linked TRBV19 to TRBJ1-1, with 7 middle bases fitting TRBD1. CDR3 length: 15 amino acids, cysteine to phenylalanine. Of all the DNA, just the CDR3 is kept, 45 bases in frame from base 1. Clipping removes 4 bases from V and 7 bases from J, with 12 as the unmatched junction base count. Sequences LNHDA (CDR1) and SQIVND (CDR2) are obtained from the germline V gene (reference sequence).